The present T cell receptor (beta chain) was sequenced within a study of T cell repertoires in cytomegalovirus infection. Via MiXCR, TCRdb re-called the reads, giving one row per CDR3 protein. This repertoire shows around 230,000 distinct CDR3 sequences, around 6.2% found once; its top ten account for roughly 6%. General observations from the study: The ex vivo response was dominated by HLA-C-restricted CMV-specific TCR beta clonotypes. Identification of carriers of CMV plus the relevant HLA was achieved through cumulative public TCR beta family frequency.

Note on this clonotype: The antigen is not known. A much larger clone lies one base from this, so it may be a read error.

The CDR3 is 12 residues long. Germline assignment: CDR1 SQVTM and CDR2 ANQGSEA. This sequence joins TRBV29-1 and TRBJ2-1; TRBD1 or TRBD2 may be the D gene (6 bases each). The receptor was derived from a human donor in good health (CMV status not recorded). Some clones in this sample may be carry-over from other donors' samples. Specimen: PBMCs. CDR3 residues: CSVESGANEQLF. Written as DNA, the CDR3 is TGCAGCGTTGAATCGGGGGCGAATGAGCAGTTGTTC.